The sequence of this TCR beta chain was determined in a study of blood T cell repertoires in COVID-19. Whole-study context: Acute-phase and convalescent COVID-19 samples originated in the United States, Italy and Spain.

CDR3 length equals 16 residues. Trimming took 4 bases from V and 1 from J, leaving 14 bases between them. Germline V gives CDR1 SGDLS, CDR2 YYNGEE. Generated by immunoSEQ multiplex PCR, the TCRdb table keeps only in-frame clones and is missing some. The profile shows about 160,000 clones, around 81% of them singletons. The sequenced sample consisted of peripheral blood. The V call is TRBV9, the J call TRBJ2-2; no clear D gene. This TCR came from a man between 65 and 79 years old who had recovered from COVID-19. The CDR3 DNA follows: TGTGCCAGCAGCCCCACTCCCTATCTGAACACCGGGGAGCTGTTTTTT. The encoded protein is CASSPTPYLNTGELFF. The full variable domain, in which reference TRBV9 and TRBJ2-2 provide the parts outside the CDR3, is DSGVTQTPKHLITATGQRVTLRCSPRSGDLSVYWYQQSLDQGLQFLIQYYNGEERAKGNILERFSAQQFPDLHSELNLSSLELGDSALYFCASSPTPYLNTGELFFGEGSRLTVL.